The source of this TCR beta chain is a study of blood T cell repertoires in COVID-19. Sequencing used immunoSEQ multiplex PCR; TCRdb keeps in-frame clones, though not all of them. The sample records approximately 470,000 clones, about nine tenths being singletons. Trimming took 2 bases from V and 4 from J; bases not matched to a gene: 12. In germline, CDR1 is SGHVS, CDR2 FQNEAQ. There are 17 residues in the CDR3. The source material was PBMCs or T cells enriched from blood (not recorded which). The sequence came from a woman between 18 and 29 years old who had recovered from COVID-19. The genes are TRBV7-8 and TRBJ2-5, with TRBD1 matching 8 bases. The CDR3 sequence: CASSLIQVTGVPETQYF. Here the CDR3 DNA reads TGTGCCAGCAGCTTAATTCAGGTGACAGGGGTCCCAGAGACCCAGTACTTC.